One and the same sample provided the 12 T cell receptor beta chains below, sequenced in a study of T-cell reconstitution after alpha-beta-depleted transplantation in children. During its preparation, the TCRbeta library received unique molecular identifiers. TCRdb reanalysed the PCR reads using MiXCR and keeps one entry per CDR3 protein. The sample holds almost 600,000 distinct CDR3 sequences; 25% to 30% are singletons and the top ten take 30% to 40%. The sequenced sample was PBMCs, obtained before TCRalphabeta/CD19-depleted stem cell transplant. The source is a boy in the first two years of life with Wiskott-Aldrich syndrome, due to receive a stem cell transplant.

This clonotype was seen more than once but under ten times. The chain carries TRBV20-1 and TRBJ2-4; weak D call: TRBD1 (6 bases). The CDR3 is made up of 15 amino acids. Trimming removed 3 bases at V and 0 bases at J, with 12 bases between. Germline CDR1 DFQATT, CDR2 SNEGSKA (reference sequence). CDR3 sequence: CSASHDRLAKNIQYF. CDR3 DNA: TGCAGTGCTAGCCACGACAGGTTAGCCAAAAACATTCAGTACTTC.

The rearrangement joins TRBV7-2 to TRBJ2-3; no firm D call. Trimming pared 3 bases from V and 7 bases from J, leaving 17 bases between. CDR3 length: 15 residues. Germline loops: CDR1 SGHTA, CDR2 FQGNSA. Written as DNA, the CDR3 is TGTGCCAGCAGCTTGTATCAGACCTATACGAATACGCAGTATTTT. Its protein product is CASSLYQTYTNTQYF.

The chain joins TRBV7-2 to TRBJ2-5, with a possible D match to TRBD2 (6 bases). The CDR3 is made up of 13 amino acids. V lost 10 bases and J lost 2, with 14 bases in between. The germline gives CDR1 SGHTA, CDR2 FQGNSA. The CDR3 reads CAILGDSQETQYF. The DNA for the CDR3 is TGTGCCATTCTGGGGGACTCTCAAGAGACCCAGTACTTC. The full variable domain, completed using reference TRBV7-2 and TRBJ2-5, is GAGVSQSPSNKVTEKGKDVELRCDPISGHTALYWYRQSLGQGLEFLIYFQGNSAPDKSGLPSDRFSAERTGGSVSTLTIQRTQQEDSAVYLCAILGDSQETQYFGPGTRLLVL.

V is TRBV5-1 and J is TRBJ2-7; 10 bases are shared with TRBD2. The V segment lost 4 bases and the J segment 2 bases; nucleotides outside the gene matches: 9. Germline loops: CDR1 SGHRS, CDR2 YFSETQ. The CDR3 is made up of 16 amino acids. This CDR3 is CASSTYGLADAYEQYF. In DNA form, the CDR3 reads TGCGCCAGCAGCACCTACGGACTAGCGGATGCCTACGAGCAGTACTTC.

This clonotype was observed a handful of times. The chain couples TRBV7-9 to TRBJ1-2; 8 bases are shared with TRBD1. The V segment lost 9 bases and the J segment 4 bases; nucleotides outside the gene matches: 10. This CDR3 region has 14 residues. Germline CDR1 SEHNR, CDR2 FQNEAQ (reference sequence). The CDR3 nucleotides read TGTGCCAGTATGCACCGGGACAGGCCCTATGGCTACACCTTC. Amino acid sequence: CASMHRDRPYGYTF.

The J gene is TRBJ2-7, the V gene TRBV5-1; maybe TRBD2 (5 bases). V lost 0 bases to trimming and J lost 0 bases, with 10 bases between them. The CDR3 sequence is 15 residues long. In germline, CDR1 is SGHRS, CDR2 YFSETQ. Written as DNA, the CDR3 is TGCGCCAGCAGCTTGGCTGGACTGTCCTCCTACGAGCAGTACTTC. Translating gives CASSLAGLSSYEQYF. The full variable domain, with the rest looked up from reference TRBV5-1 and TRBJ2-7, is KAGVTQTPRYLIKTRGQQVTLSCSPISGHRSVSWYQQTPGQGLQFLFEYFSETQRNKGNFPGRFSGRQFSNSRSEMNVSTLELGDSALYLCASSLAGLSSYEQYFGPGTRLTVT.

This clonotype was counted only a few times. The chain joins TRBV12-3 or TRBV12-4 to TRBJ1-1; possible D gene TRBD1, 5 bases. Trimming removed 6 bases from V and 1 base from J, with 15 bases in between. This CDR3 spans 15 amino acids. The CDR3 loop reads CASSKPGPTNTEAFF. The DNA for the CDR3 is TGTGCCAGCAGCAAGCCGGGACCGACGAACACTGAAGCTTTCTTT.

A few counts support this clonotype. J is TRBJ2-3 and V is TRBV28, with D perhaps TRBD2 (6 bases). V was shortened by 5 bases and J by 0 bases, with 21 bases between the two germline ends. The germline V gene has CDR1 MDHEN and CDR2 SYDVKM. CDR3 length: 18 amino acids. CDR3 protein: CASSPPGFGRRSTDTQYF. In nucleotides, the CDR3 is TGTGCCAGCAGTCCACCGGGGTTCGGGAGAAGGAGCACAGATACGCAGTATTTT. The entire variable domain, with the rest obtained from reference TRBV28 and TRBJ2-3, is as follows: DVKVTQSSRYLVKRTGEKVFLECVQDMDHENMFWYRQDPGLGLRLIYFSYDVKMKEKGDIPEGYSVSREKKERFSLILESASTNQTSMYLCASSPPGFGRRSTDTQYFGPGTRLTVL.

This clonotype was counted only a few times. The chain joins TRBV24-1 to TRBJ2-1, with D possibly TRBD1 on 5 matching bases. CDR1 is KGHDR and CDR2 is SFDVKD in the germline V gene. V was shortened by 3 bases and J by 1 base, with 9 bases between the two germline ends. The CDR3 contains 15 residues. CDR3 region: CATSDTAGSYNEQFF. The DNA for the CDR3 is TGTGCCACCAGTGATACTGCAGGGTCCTACAATGAGCAGTTCTTC.

V gene TRBV29-1 combines with J gene TRBJ2-1; D is ambiguous. This CDR3 comprises 14 residues. Germline loops: CDR1 SQVTM, CDR2 ANQGSEA. The V gene lost 8 bases and the J gene lost 1 base, with 15 bases spanning the gap. The CDR3 spells CSPRLVGSYNEQFF. The CDR3 coding sequence is TGCAGCCCTCGGTTAGTGGGGTCCTACAATGAGCAGTTCTTC.

In its sample, this clonotype was seen a few times. J is TRBJ2-3 and V is TRBV12-3 or TRBV12-4, with D hard to call. Trimming stripped 6 bases from V and 4 bases from J, with 11 bases between. The CDR3 contains 13 residues. Here the CDR3 reads CASRLVLADTQYF. Here the CDR3 DNA reads TGTGCCAGCAGGCTGGTCTTAGCAGATACGCAGTATTTT.

Concerning this clonotype: One end of the junction does not line up with germline, which may come from a read error. V and J are TRBV2 and TRBJ2-5, with unresolved D. The CDR3 runs to 12 residues. Germline assignment: CDR1 SNHLY and CDR2 FYNNEI. The CDR3 nucleotides are TGCGCCAGCAGTGAGGTGGAAGAGACCCAGTACTTC. Translating gives CASSEVEETQYF.